Presented here are 32 T cell receptor beta chains from one specimen sequenced in a study of OX40 agonist ivuxolimab in advanced cancers. Clones were sequenced by immunoSEQ multiplex PCR, and TCRdb holds only the in-frame ones, with some missing. This table has about 40,000 clones, roughly 82% appearing once. The sequencing used CD4+ or CD8+ T cells sorted from blood, collected in a trial of the OX40 agonist ivuxolimab. The source of these receptors is an adult with an advanced solid tumor such as melanoma, head and neck, liver or kidney cancer.

This clone was recorded once. V usage is TRBV9 and J usage is TRBJ2-5, with D possibly being TRBD1 or TRBD2 (5 bases each). The end of the DNA fits TRBJ2-7 better, so the J call may be wrong. The germline V gene encodes CDR1 SGDLS and CDR2 YYNGEE. CDR3 length equals 14 residues. CDR3 region: CASNRDPFSYEQYF. CDR3 DNA: TGTGCCAGCAACCGGGACCCCTTCTCCTACGAGCAGTACTTC.

This chain links TRBV7-2 with TRBJ1-1, with a possible D match to TRBD1 (5 bases). This CDR3 has 15 residues. Trimming removed 3 bases from V and 2 bases from J, with 13 bases in between. CDR1 SGHTA and CDR2 FQGNSA come from the germline V gene. The CDR3 nucleotides are TGTGCCAGCAGCTTTTCTGGGGCCGGAAACACTGAAGCTTTCTTT. The encoded protein is CASSFSGAGNTEAFF.

The gene calls are TRBV6-4 and TRBJ1-2; possible D gene TRBD1, 5 bases. Between the trimmed V and J ends, which lost 0 bases and 2 bases, there was a span of 10 bases. The CDR3 spans 15 residues. CDR1 MRHNA and CDR2 SNTAGT come from the germline V gene. This chain's CDR3 is CASSDSGGLNYGYTF. In nucleotides, the CDR3 is TGTGCCAGCAGTGACTCGGGGGGATTAAACTATGGCTACACCTTC.

J is TRBJ2-2 and V is TRBV29-1; D remains ambiguous. Germline V gene lookup returns CDR1 SQVTM and CDR2 ANQGSEA. CDR3 length equals 13 residues. Trimming stripped 6 bases from V and 6 bases from J, with 14 bases between. The CDR3, as DNA: TGCAGCGTCATCACGGCCGGAGCCGGGGAGCTGTTTTTT. As protein: CSVITAGAGELFF.

This chain connects TRBV7-2 to TRBJ2-1, with 10 bases matching TRBD2. V lost 5 bases to trimming and J lost 7 bases; unmatched junction nucleotides: 5. The CDR3 is made up of 14 amino acids. CDR1 SGHTA and CDR2 FQGNSA come from the germline V gene. CDR3 region: CASSSGRAGNEQFF. The CDR3 DNA sequence: TGTGCCAGCAGCAGCGGGAGGGCCGGTAATGAGCAGTTCTTC.

The rearrangement uses TRBV6-6 and TRBJ1-2, with D perhaps TRBD1 (5 bases). V was shortened by 6 bases and J by 2 bases, with 10 bases between the two germline ends. This CDR3 contains 13 residues. Germline lookup yields CDR1 MNHNY and CDR2 SVGAGI (reference sequence). For the CDR3, the DNA is TGTGCCAGCAGCAGGGACGGAAACTATGGCTACACCTTC. Translated: CASSRDGNYGYTF.

The V call is TRBV18, the J call TRBJ1-5; the D gene is possibly TRBD1 (5 bases). With 3 bases removed from V and 7 bases from J, the gap between germline ends came to 13 bases. The V gene's germline CDR1 is KGHSH and CDR2 LQKENI. The CDR3 is 14 residues long. This chain's CDR3 is CASSPGGFGQPQHF. DNA for the CDR3: TGTGCCAGCTCACCCGGGGGATTTGGACAGCCCCAGCATTTT. Looking up the rest from reference TRBV18 and TRBJ1-5 gives the full variable domain: NAGVMQNPRHLVRRRGQEARLRCSPMKGHSHVYWYRQLPEEGLKFMVYLQKENIIDESGMPKERFSAEFPKEGPSILRIQQVVRGDSAAYFCASSPGGFGQPQHFGDGTRLSIL.

V and J are TRBV15 and TRBJ2-6, with D possibly matching TRBD1 (6 bases). V was shortened by 5 bases and J by 4 bases, with 18 bases between the two germline ends. Germline lookup yields CDR1 LNHNV and CDR2 YYDKDF (reference sequence). This CDR3 spans 17 amino acids. The CDR3 nucleotides read TGTGCCACCAGCGAGCCCCACAGGGCGCGAGGGGCCAACGTCCTGACTTTC. Encoded protein: CATSEPHRARGANVLTF.

The chain is built from TRBV5-1 and TRBJ2-7; weak D call: TRBD1 (5 bases). The CDR3 has 16 residues. V lost 0 bases and J 0 bases, leaving 13 bases between the germline ends. CDR1 and CDR2 (germline): SGHRS, YFSETQ. The DNA for the CDR3 is TGCGCCAGCAGCTTGGCCGAGAGAACAGGCTCCTACGAGCAGTACTTC. It is translated as CASSLAERTGSYEQYF.

This chain uses TRBV6-5 with TRBJ1-2, with D maybe TRBD1 (5 bases). Looked up from germline, CDR1 is MNHEY and CDR2 is SVGAGI. The CDR3 contains 14 residues. The V gene lost 5 bases and the J gene lost 7 bases, with 17 bases spanning the gap. The CDR3 protein is CASSIREGVFGYTF. DNA of the CDR3: TGTGCCAGCAGTATCAGGGAGGGAGTGTTTGGCTACACCTTC.

The gene calls are TRBV4-3 and TRBJ2-3; D may be TRBD1 (6 bases). The end of the DNA aligns better with TRBJ1-5, so the J call may be wrong. The CDR3 covers 14 residues. In germline, CDR1 is LGHNA, CDR2 YSLEER. CDR3 coding DNA: TGCGCCAGCAGCCAAGAGGGGGGCGCGGATACGCAGCATTTT. This encodes CASSQEGGADTQHF.

The chain links TRBV5-4 to TRBJ2-5, with TRBD2 matching over 12 bases. Germline V gene data show CDR1 as SGHNT and CDR2 as YYREEE (reference sequence). The CDR3 consists of 17 residues. V shed 4 bases and J 2 bases; nucleotides not matched to a gene: 9. The CDR3 protein is CASSPLAGGRGQETQYF. The CDR3 region has the DNA TGTGCCAGCAGCCCTCTAGCGGGAGGGCGCGGACAAGAGACCCAGTACTTC.

The chain has TRBV27 and TRBJ2-7; 8 nucleotides match TRBD1. Per the germline V gene, CDR1 is MNHEY and CDR2 is SMNVEV (reference sequence). Germline trimming cut 4 bases from V and 11 bases from J; bases unmatched to any gene: 13. The CDR3 totals 14 residues. Here the CDR3 reads CASSSSDRGRGEYF. The DNA of the CDR3 is TGTGCCAGCAGTTCGTCCGACAGGGGCCGGGGTGAGTACTTC.

The sample holds one count of this clone. This chain's CDR3 is CASSQTLGRGNTIYF. The CDR3 nucleotides read TGCGCCAGCAGCCAAACCCTGGGGAGGGGAAACACCATATATTTT. V gene TRBV4-3 combines with J gene TRBJ1-3; no firm D call. The CDR3 sequence is 15 residues long. Per the germline V gene, CDR1 is LGHNA and CDR2 is YSLEER. Trimming removed 2 bases at V and 4 bases at J, with 12 bases between.

The rearrangement uses TRBV7-2 and TRBJ1-1; D gene uncertain. This CDR3 has 14 residues. Looked up from germline, CDR1 is SGHTA and CDR2 is FQGNSA. Between the trimmed V and J ends, which lost 2 bases and 3 bases, there was a span of 10 bases. The CDR3 spells CASSLMGQDTEAFF. DNA for the CDR3: TGTGCCAGCAGCTTAATGGGTCAGGACACTGAAGCTTTCTTT.

This chain connects TRBV10-2 to TRBJ2-4, with TRBD1 as a possible D gene (5 bases). The CDR3 totals 15 residues. Trimming took off 1 base at V and 0 bases at J, with 7 bases between the two ends. Germline V gene data show CDR1 as WSHSY and CDR2 as SAAADI. In nucleotides, the CDR3 is TGCGCCAGCAGTGAGTGGGGCTTAGCCAAAAACATTCAGTACTTC. Protein product: CASSEWGLAKNIQYF.

The chain carries TRBV10-2 and TRBJ2-7; the D call may be TRBD1 or TRBD2 (5 bases each). The CDR3 loop spans 13 amino acids. Trimming stripped 2 bases from V and 3 bases from J, with 8 bases between. The germline V gene encodes CDR1 WSHSY and CDR2 SAAADI. CDR3 region: CASSEGTVYEQYF. In DNA, the CDR3 is TGCGCCAGCAGTGAGGGGACCGTCTACGAGCAGTACTTC.

The rearrangement uses TRBV7-2 and TRBJ1-1; 9 positions match TRBD1. The CDR3 contains 17 residues. V gave up 5 bases and J gave up 2 bases; unmatched junction bases: 12. Germline lookup yields CDR1 SGHTA and CDR2 FQGNSA. The CDR3 reads CASSPLTGTGYNTEAFF. CDR3 nucleotides: TGTGCCAGCAGCCCTTTAACGGGGACAGGGTATAACACTGAAGCTTTCTTT.

Here the CDR3 reads CASSLWADDEKLFF. CDR3 nucleotide sequence: TGTGCCAGCAGCCTCTGGGCCGATGATGAAAAACTGTTTTTT. V gene TRBV5-6 combines with J gene TRBJ1-4, with D unresolved. Trimming left V 4 bases short and J 6 bases short, with 13 bases between. Germline CDR1 and CDR2: SGHDT and YYEEEE. This CDR3 region has 14 residues.

The V call is TRBV30, the J call TRBJ2-7; 8 bases align to TRBD1. Germline loops: CDR1 GTSNPN, CDR2 SVGIG (reference sequence). The trim removed 2 bases at V and 4 bases at J, leaving 10 bases unmatched. There are 15 residues in the CDR3. The CDR3 protein is CAWSPADRVFYEQYF. DNA of the CDR3: TGTGCCTGGAGTCCCGCGGACAGGGTATTTTACGAGCAGTACTTC.

The V gene is TRBV7-6, the J gene TRBJ1-5; weak D call: TRBD1 (5 bases). This CDR3 is 13 amino acids long. Trimming removed 5 bases from V and 6 bases from J, with 11 bases in between. The germline gives CDR1 SGHVS, CDR2 FNYEAQ. Written as DNA, the CDR3 is TGTGCCAGCAGCCGGGGGGTGGGTCAGCCCCAGCATTTT. Translating gives CASSRGVGQPQHF.

This clone was detected only once. The CDR3 coding sequence is TGTGCCAGCAGCTCCCTCACAGAAGCGGTTTCCTACAATGAGCAGTTCTTC. The encoded protein is CASSSLTEAVSYNEQFF. The V gene is TRBV7-9, the J gene TRBJ2-1; the D gene is possibly TRBD2 (5 bases). This CDR3 has 17 amino acids. Germline V gives CDR1 SEHNR, CDR2 FQNEAQ (reference sequence). V was trimmed by 4 bases and J by 1 base, leaving 17 bases between them.

The chain combines TRBV7-2 with TRBJ1-4, with a weak D call TRBD1 (6 bases). The CDR3 sequence is 14 residues long. The germline V gene has CDR1 SGHTA and CDR2 FQGNSA. V was clipped by 4 bases and J by 11 bases, with 17 bases between them. CDR3 sequence reads: CASSSGGQHLKLFF. Here the CDR3 DNA reads TGTGCCAGCAGCTCCGGTGGACAGCATTTGAAACTGTTTTTT.

This chain joins TRBV5-6 and TRBJ2-7; D uncertain. In germline, CDR1 is SGHDT, CDR2 YYEEEE. The CDR3 has 15 amino acids. V shed 4 bases and J shed 3 bases, with 17 bases lying between them. The CDR3 here is CASSPRKLRLYEQYF. CDR3 DNA sequence: TGTGCCAGCAGCCCAAGAAAACTGAGACTCTACGAGCAGTACTTC.

The chain combines TRBV6-1 with TRBJ1-1; no clear D gene. CDR3 size: 14 residues. The V end lost 1 base, the J end lost 1 base, and 7 bases lay between the germline ends. The germline V gene encodes CDR1 MNHNS and CDR2 SASEGT. CDR3 sequence reads: CASSEVGTNTEAFF. Written as DNA, the CDR3 is TGTGCCAGCAGTGAAGTTGGAACGAACACTGAAGCTTTCTTT.

This chain's CDR3 is CASSHLYRGKAEAFF. CDR3 DNA sequence: TGTGCCAGCAGCCACCTGTACAGGGGGAAAGCTGAAGCTTTCTTT. The chain links TRBV14 to TRBJ1-1, with 8 bases aligning to TRBD1. J gave up 6 bases and V 3 bases, and 9 bases lay outside the gene matches. The V gene's germline CDR1 is SGHDN and CDR2 FVKESK. This CDR3 has 15 residues.

The genes are TRBV7-6 and TRBJ1-6; D unclear. V lost 0 bases, J lost 10 bases, and 7 bases lay in between. Germline-derived CDR1 and CDR2 are SGHVS and FNYEAQ. The CDR3 is made up of 13 amino acids. The CDR3: CASSLASGSPLHF. CDR3 nucleotides: TGTGCCAGCAGCTTAGCGTCTGGATCACCCCTCCACTTT.

The chain uses TRBV18 and TRBJ2-7; 9 bases fit TRBD1. Germline CDR1 and CDR2: KGHSH and LQKENI. This CDR3 has 15 amino acids. V trimming: 3 bases; J trimming: 5 bases; junction bases outside the gene matches: 8. The CDR3 bases are TGTGCCAGCTCACCCGGTGACAGGGGGATAGACGAGCAGTACTTC. Residues: CASSPGDRGIDEQYF.

The chain uses TRBV19 and TRBJ1-2, with D unresolved. CDR3 size: 17 residues. Trimming cost V 3 bases and J 5 bases, with 22 bases left between them. The germline V gene encodes CDR1 LNHDA and CDR2 SQIVND (reference sequence). CDR3 loop: CASSIQTGPSAYYGYTF. DNA of the CDR3: TGTGCCAGTAGTATCCAAACCGGGCCATCCGCCTATTATGGCTACACCTTC.

The rearrangement uses TRBV5-4 and TRBJ1-2, with D tentatively TRBD1 (6 bases). The CDR3 consists of 17 residues. CDR1 and CDR2 (germline): SGHNT, YYREEE (reference sequence). Between the trimmed V and J ends, which lost 2 bases and 0 bases, there was a span of 17 bases. Written as DNA, the CDR3 is TGTGCCAGCAGCTTAAGGGGAATCAGGGGATCTAACTATGGCTACACCTTC. Translation gives CASSLRGIRGSNYGYTF. The complete variable domain, with remaining parts taken from reference TRBV5-4 and TRBJ1-2, reads ETGVTQSPTHLIKTRGQQVTLRCSSQSGHNTVSWYQQALGQGPQFIFQYYREEENGRGNFPPRFSGLQFPNYSSELNVNALELDDSALYLCASSLRGIRGSNYGYTFGSGTRLTVV.

The V gene is TRBV10-3, the J gene TRBJ2-1; 14 bases map to TRBD2. Trimming at V came to 2 bases and at J to 10 bases, leaving 7 bases not matched to a gene. The CDR3 has 16 residues. From germline, CDR1 is ENHRY and CDR2 SYGVKD. The CDR3 loop is CAISEAGTSGSREQFF. The CDR3 DNA reads as TGTGCCATCAGTGAGGCCGGGACTAGCGGGAGTCGCGAGCAGTTCTTC.

V is TRBV9 and J is TRBJ2-7, with D possibly TRBD1 on 6 matching bases. Trimming cost V 0 bases and J 4 bases, with 11 bases left between them. CDR3 length: 14 residues. Per the germline V gene, CDR1 is SGDLS and CDR2 is YYNGEE. CDR3 amino acids: CASSVVGDTYEQYF. In DNA form, the CDR3 reads TGTGCCAGCAGCGTAGTAGGGGACACATACGAGCAGTACTTC.